The present T cell receptor beta chain was sequenced within a study of cytomegalovirus exposure and HLA in healthy donors (dated by TCRdb to 2016 to 2017). Study-level background: An earlier analysis of around 600 of the donors reported approximately 300 Gb of sequence data and roughly 110 million unique TCR beta sequences from about 200 million T cells. An early release that covered roughly 600 HLA-typed donors contained approximately 300 gigabases of sequencing data and 80 million or so unique TCR sequences. Of the 300 to 400 genotyped donors, approximately 82% fell in the genetic ancestry cluster associated with self-reported Caucasian donors. The study was designed to test whether signatures of past pathogen exposure could be identified by cataloging public T cell receptors. The study profiled the T cell repertoires of under 700 subjects by immunosequencing and related them to cytomegalovirus serostatus. A separate validation cohort of 100 to 150 different subjects was used in addition to the 666-subject first cohort. The study combined high-throughput TCR immunosequencing, statistical association of individual TCRs with disease status, and machine learning to predict cytomegalovirus infection status. In a later analysis, previously published TCR beta repertoires from 600 to 850 donors were re-analyzed and high-resolution HLA genotyping was added so that TCR occurrence patterns could be studied. Rather than drawing on any new phenotypic data, the later analysis identified candidate immune exposures from TCR beta sequences and the way those sequences occurred across donors. An earlier analysis of 587 of the donors applied high-throughput TCR beta sequencing to assess whether each TCR beta V gene segment acted as functional or pseudogenic. Alongside the repertoire data, information on donor age, sex, ethnicity and CMV serostatus was compiled. Genome-wide SNP genotypes for about 60% of the roughly 700 donors were used in a later genetic analysis, which treated that subset as a discovery cohort. Every repertoire in the discovery cohort had been generated on one and the same sequencing platform. HLA typing covered class I and class II loci at four-digit resolution. Typing coverage differed by locus: A, B, C, DRB1 and DQB1 were typed in roughly 620-630 donors, DQA1 in about 550, DPA1 in some 570, and DPB1 in 450 to 480. Several DR-DQ haplotypes were treated as single units for association and clustering because of strong linkage in the cohort. Among some 400 genotyped donors of the cohort, an average of roughly 230,000 unique TCR beta nucleotide sequences was sequenced per donor, of which 15% to 20% were non-productive. Beyond this particular receptor, the publication reports: The classifier was reported to diagnose cytomegalovirus status with high specificity and sensitivity in both the original cohort and the validation cohort. The 87-base-pair reads could not distinguish some IMGT-functional V segments, including TRBV6-2 and TRBV6-3, so those segments were excluded. This cohort had only TCR beta chains sequenced, and the lack of alpha or paired-chain data limited which features could be detected. The study gave a list of 150 to 200 TCR beta chains associated with cytomegalovirus. A later genetic analysis reported fewer N-insertions in productive TCRs among donors in an Asian-associated ancestry cluster than the roughly 720-donor mean. Across donors, most TCR sequences were observed very rarely, whereas some public TCRs were present in many individuals. A further reported finding was that TCR beta sequences accurately predicted the HLA-A and HLA-B alleles for most subjects in the first cohort. In vitro tests confirmed that three of the cytomegalovirus-associated TCR beta chains recognize cytomegalovirus antigens. A later analysis found that HLA-associated TCR beta chains were more clonally expanded and had lower generation probabilities than equally common non-associated chains. The authors suggested that the approach could potentially be extended to other disease states and immunological phenotypes. The presence/absence analyses assumed that sequencing depth was roughly uniform across donors, and that assumption may not be true. Because counts were too low, about 18 rarely observed V segments, including chromosome 9 orphons, were excluded from the earlier analysis of 587 of the donors. Most CMV-associated TCR beta chains appeared to be HLA-restricted in a later analysis, and the HLA associations seemed to be driven largely by CMV exposure. Broadly in line with IMGT annotations, most TCR beta V segments showed up in productive rearrangements about 87% or about 30% of the time in an earlier analysis of some 590 of the donors. Because some donors lacked HLA typing at each locus, the association tests relied only on the typed subset. In a later genetic analysis, a missense DCLRE1C variant was associated with V-gene and J-gene trimming of TCR beta chains, and the association was replicated in an independent cohort. Specific HLA alleles were associated with over 15,000 TCR beta sequences at a false discovery rate of 0.05 in a later analysis. According to a later analysis, TCR association rates differed among HLA loci, with DRB1 alleles showing the most associated TCRs and HLA-C alleles showing the fewest. When HLA alleles, especially DR and DQ, strongly co-occurred, attributing TCR associations to individual alleles was difficult. For the cohort, immune exposure information was limited to CMV serostatus. A cluster of highly shared sequence variants was judged likely to be a technical artifact of the sequencing pipeline. According to a later analysis, parvovirus B19, influenza, CMV and Epstein-Barr virus appeared linked to several top co-occurrence clusters. Linkage disequilibrium might explain the correlated functional status among segregating V segments, but an unknown experimental factor could not be excluded.

The germline V gene encodes CDR1 SEHNR and CDR2 FQNEAQ (reference sequence). From the cysteine through the phenylalanine, the CDR3 covers 14 amino acids. Only the CDR3 region is kept as DNA, spanning 42 bases read in frame from base 1. For this chain, trimming is 5 bases at the V end and 5 bases at the J end, and the number of junction bases without a gene match is 7. The library was built by means of the immunoSEQ multiplex PCR assay. For the multiplex PCR, a mixture combining 60 forward primers for TCR Vbeta segments and 13 reverse primers for TCR Jbeta segments was used. A multiplex PCR assay on genomic DNA amplified the CDR3 region of rearranged TCR beta genes. The amplified TCR beta libraries were sequenced on the Illumina HiSeq System as 87-base-pair reads. In the original analysis: A later analysis tallied roughly 76 million unique TCR beta chains across the 666 repertoires, and around 12 million of those chains were shared by two or more donors. Raw reads were error-corrected and collapsed into unique sequences by a nearest-neighbor algorithm in which closely related sequences were merged to remove PCR and sequencing errors. To assign V, D and J gene segments, CDR3 sequences were aligned to IMGT reference sequences. For a sequence to be retained, a match of at least six nucleotides to both a V gene segment and a J gene segment was required. Rearrangements were classified as productive when the CDR3 lacked stop codons and remained in frame with V and J, and all other rearrangements were classified as non-productive. CDR3 was defined according to IMGT convention as the region running from the second conserved V-encoded cysteine to the conserved J-encoded phenylalanine. The earlier analysis of approximately 500 of the donors excluded sequences that lacked an unambiguous match to a single V gene segment. In an earlier analysis of approximately 500 of the donors, a V segment was called functional when productive rearrangements were above 56.7%, and segregating when the standard deviation between donors exceeded 5%. A statistical classification framework was built for diagnosing cytomegalovirus status from the catalog of TCR beta chain sequences. A later analysis assigned V and J genes by comparing TCR nucleotide sequences with IMGT/GENE-DB human TR gene sequences. A later analysis assigned CDR3 sequences and most-parsimonious VDJ recombination scenarios with the TCRdist pipeline. In a later analysis, each TCR beta chain was defined by its CDR3 amino acid sequence together with its V-gene family, and reads without a unique V-gene family were excluded. As a way to deal with suspected cross-contamination and a sequencing artifact, a later analysis dropped 450 to 600 nucleotide sequences that were highly shared and had low generation probability. For each public chain, a later analysis derived a clonal expansion index from normalized ranks of inferred template counts within each repertoire. In a later analysis, generation probabilities were computed with a VDJ recombination model fitted to out-of-frame rearrangements, and the resulting probabilities were checked against IGoR. In a later analysis, hypergeometric tests were used to score TCR-TCR, TCR-HLA and TCR-CMV co-occurrence, with a repertoire-size bias correction applied to TCR pairs. To estimate false discovery rates, a later analysis permuted the HLA or CMV assignments 20 times. In a later analysis, co-occurring TCRs were grouped with DBSCAN, and TCRdist sequence similarity was added when clustering was performed within HLA-allele-positive subsets. Repertoires with fewer than 30,000 or more than 120,000 public chains, plus five repertoires with anomalous nucleotide sharing, were excluded from co-occurrence clustering. What TCRdb holds here is the immuneACCESS table cut down to in-frame rearrangements. Part of the clones is not present; checked against another copy, under half of the missing clones reflect an unresolved V gene, and the others are unexplained. Clone size and V and J calls were adopted from that table, with D and trimming inferred from the DNA. Across this sample there are 150,000 to 200,000 clones, with under 85% seen only once. The top ten clones comprise 4.5% to 5.5% of the sample.

The cohort consisted of 650 to 700 healthy bone marrow donors. All cohort members were sampled while nominally healthy, although unrecorded immune exposures were likely present. The donor tested CMV seronegative, placing the donor among the 350 or so seronegative members of the cohort. A peripheral blood sample was collected from each donor, and TCR beta sequencing was performed on peripheral blood mononuclear cells. Genomic DNA was extracted from the blood cell samples with the Qiagen DNeasy Blood Extraction Kit. About this clone: No cognate antigen has been identified for it. Base qualities were left out, and no much larger clone turns up one base away.

The TCR comes from a man aged 18 to 29 in good health and CMV-seronegative. Sample: PBMCs. Recombination linked TRBV7-9 to TRBJ2-3; the central 7 bases match TRBD1. The CDR3 amino acid sequence is: CASSVWQGVDTQYF. The DNA reads as follows: TGTGCCAGCAGCGTGTGGCAGGGGGTAGATACGCAGTATTTT.